The clone carrying this T cell receptor beta chain was recorded at least ten times. V lost 4 bases to trimming and J lost 2 bases, with 3 bases between them. The CDR3 loop spans 11 amino acids. Germline V gives CDR1 MNHNY, CDR2 SVGAGI (reference sequence). The sample originates from a study of neurological immune-mediated disorders. Documented time point: longitudinal time-point 3. TCRdb reprocessed the 5' RACE reads via MiXCR and lists one record per CDR3 protein. The data hold around 97,000 distinct CDR3 sequences, with more than 10% observed a single time. Input material: PBMCs. The J gene is TRBJ2-7, the V gene TRBV6-6; D gene ambiguous. The source is a female donor with HTLV-1-associated myelopathy (HAM/TSP). CDR3 residues: CASSSAYEQYF. In DNA, the CDR3 is TGTGCCAGCAGTTCGGCCTACGAGCAGTACTTC.